This TCR beta chain was profiled in a study of cytomegalovirus exposure and HLA in healthy donors. A remark on this clone: Its specificity is not known. At the DNA level, this CDR3 is encoded by other sequences in the same sample as well.

The study's findings and limits: It was reported that the classifier diagnosed cytomegalovirus status with high specificity and sensitivity in both the original and validation cohorts.

Germline V gene sequence: CDR1 SGHVS, CDR2 FNYEAQ. The ends lost 5 bases at V and 6 bases at J; junction bases unmatched: 12. CDR3 size: 15 residues. Generated by immunoSEQ multiplex PCR, the TCRdb table keeps only in-frame clones and is missing some. The sample has 110,000 to 150,000 clones, 75% to 90% seen once; the top ten hold about 6.7%. The sequenced sample consisted of PBMCs. This receptor was taken from a woman aged 30 to 39 in good health and CMV-seropositive. The chain is built from TRBV7-6 and TRBJ2-7; TRBD2 matches 8 bases. Here the CDR3 DNA reads TGTGCCAGCAGCCCACGGACTAGCTCGGGAGCCGAGCAGTACTTC. This translates into CASSPRTSSGAEQYF.